Here is one T cell receptor (beta chain) with its context. Its antigen remains unidentified. Germline trimming cut 2 bases from V and 5 bases from J; bases unmatched to any gene: 7. The CDR3 is 16 residues long. Germline CDR1 and CDR2: SGHRS and YFSETQ. This sample was included in a study of blood T cells in healthy people across ages. A sample-barcoded 5' primer and a J-beta primer mix were used in a second PCR of roughly 6 to 12 cycles. TCRdb called the 5' RACE reads again in MiXCR, with one record for every CDR3 protein. The sample lists hundreds of thousands of distinct CDR3 sequences; 45% to 70% were seen once. Each donor's blood draw was around 9.1 milliliters of peripheral blood. Points from the study as a whole: Versus aged donors, long-lived donors had higher diversity and more naive CD4+ cells. Calculation of diversity from one million T cells yielded estimates considered to be underestimates. Significant beta diversity loss was already apparent by age roughly 38, declining roughly linearly.

The sequence was obtained from a man aged 40-49 years in good health. The V and J genes are TRBV5-1 and TRBJ2-5; 12 nucleotides line up with TRBD2. The sequenced sample was blood. CDR3 protein: CASSFGLAGSGETQYF. DNA of the CDR3: TGCGCCAGCAGCTTCGGACTAGCGGGGTCGGGGGAGACCCAGTACTTC.